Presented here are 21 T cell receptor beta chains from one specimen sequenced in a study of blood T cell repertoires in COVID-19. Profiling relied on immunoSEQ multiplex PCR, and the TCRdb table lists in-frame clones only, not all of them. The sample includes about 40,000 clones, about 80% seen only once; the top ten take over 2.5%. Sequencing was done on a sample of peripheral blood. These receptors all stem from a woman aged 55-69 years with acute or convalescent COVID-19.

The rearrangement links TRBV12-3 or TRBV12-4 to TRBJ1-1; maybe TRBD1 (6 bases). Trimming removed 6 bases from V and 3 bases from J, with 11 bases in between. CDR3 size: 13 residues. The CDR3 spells CASRRDRYTEAFF. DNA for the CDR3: TGTGCCAGCAGGCGTGACAGGTACACTGAAGCTTTCTTT.

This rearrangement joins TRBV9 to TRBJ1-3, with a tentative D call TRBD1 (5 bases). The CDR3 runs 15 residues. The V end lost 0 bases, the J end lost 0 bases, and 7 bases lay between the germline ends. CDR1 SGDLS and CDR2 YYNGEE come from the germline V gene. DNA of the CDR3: TGTGCCAGCAGCGTAGGGACAATCTCTGGAAACACCATATATTTT. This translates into CASSVGTISGNTIYF.

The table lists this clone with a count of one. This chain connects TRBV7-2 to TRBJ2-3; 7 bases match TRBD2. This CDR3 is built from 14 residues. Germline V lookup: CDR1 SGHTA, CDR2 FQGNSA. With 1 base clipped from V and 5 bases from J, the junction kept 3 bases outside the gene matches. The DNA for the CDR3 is TGTGCCAGCAGCTTAGAGCGGGGACGAGATACGCAGTATTTT. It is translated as CASSLERGRDTQYF.

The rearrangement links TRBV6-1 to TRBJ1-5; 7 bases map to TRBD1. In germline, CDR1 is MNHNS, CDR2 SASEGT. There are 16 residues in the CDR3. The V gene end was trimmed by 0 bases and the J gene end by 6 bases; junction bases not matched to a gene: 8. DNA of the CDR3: TGTGCCAGCAGTGAAGCGGACAGGAGGTTAGGTCAGCCCCAGCATTTT. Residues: CASSEADRRLGQPQHF.

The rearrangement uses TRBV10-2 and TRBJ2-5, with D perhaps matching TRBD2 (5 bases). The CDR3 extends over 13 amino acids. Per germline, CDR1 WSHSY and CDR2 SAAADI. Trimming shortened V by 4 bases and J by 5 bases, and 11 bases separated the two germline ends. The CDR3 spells CASSVGEMETQYF. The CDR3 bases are TGCGCCAGCAGTGTTGGGGAGATGGAGACCCAGTACTTC.

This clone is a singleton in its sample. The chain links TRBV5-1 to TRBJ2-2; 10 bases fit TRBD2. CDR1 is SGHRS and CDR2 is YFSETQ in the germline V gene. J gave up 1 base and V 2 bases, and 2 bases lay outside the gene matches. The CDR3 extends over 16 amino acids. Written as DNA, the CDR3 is TGCGCCAGCAGCTTTGCTAGCGGGGGGAACACCGGGGAGCTGTTTTTT. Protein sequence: CASSFASGGNTGELFF. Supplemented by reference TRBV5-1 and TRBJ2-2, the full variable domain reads KAGVTQTPRYLIKTRGQQVTLSCSPISGHRSVSWYQQTPGQGLQFLFEYFSETQRNKGNFPGRFSGRQFSNSRSEMNVSTLELGDSALYLCASSFASGGNTGELFFGEGSRLTVL.

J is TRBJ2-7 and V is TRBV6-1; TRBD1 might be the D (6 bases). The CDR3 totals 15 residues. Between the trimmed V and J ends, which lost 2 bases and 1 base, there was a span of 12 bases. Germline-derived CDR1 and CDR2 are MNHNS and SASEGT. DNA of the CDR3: TGTGCCAGCAGTGAAAGAGGGACACCATCCTACGAGCAGTACTTC. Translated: CASSERGTPSYEQYF.

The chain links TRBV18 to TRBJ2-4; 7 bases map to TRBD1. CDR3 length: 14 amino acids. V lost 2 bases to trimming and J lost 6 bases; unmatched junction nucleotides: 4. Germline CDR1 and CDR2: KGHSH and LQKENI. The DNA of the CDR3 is TGTGCCAGCTCACCAGGGACAGAGCGAAACATTCAGTACTTC. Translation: CASSPGTERNIQYF.

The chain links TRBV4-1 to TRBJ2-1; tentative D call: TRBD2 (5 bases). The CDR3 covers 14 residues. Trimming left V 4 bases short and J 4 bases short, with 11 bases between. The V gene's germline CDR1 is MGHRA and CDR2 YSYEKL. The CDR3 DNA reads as TGCGCCAGCAGCCCCTCCCGGGAATACAATGAGCAGTTCTTC. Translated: CASSPSREYNEQFF.

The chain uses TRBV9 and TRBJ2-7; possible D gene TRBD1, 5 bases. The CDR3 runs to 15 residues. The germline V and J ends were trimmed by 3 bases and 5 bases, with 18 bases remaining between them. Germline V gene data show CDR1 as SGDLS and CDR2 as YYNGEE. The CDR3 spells CASSASTAPGDEQYF. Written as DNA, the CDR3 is TGTGCCAGCAGCGCCTCGACAGCTCCTGGGGACGAGCAGTACTTC. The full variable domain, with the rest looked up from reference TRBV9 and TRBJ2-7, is DSGVTQTPKHLITATGQRVTLRCSPRSGDLSVYWYQQSLDQGLQFLIQYYNGEERAKGNILERFSAQQFPDLHSELNLSSLELGDSALYFCASSASTAPGDEQYFGPGTRLTVT.

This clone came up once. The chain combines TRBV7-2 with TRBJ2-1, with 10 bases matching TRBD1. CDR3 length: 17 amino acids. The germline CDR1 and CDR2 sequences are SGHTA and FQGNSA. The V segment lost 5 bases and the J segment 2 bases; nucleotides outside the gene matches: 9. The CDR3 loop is CASSLLTGTGAYNEQFF. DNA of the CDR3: TGTGCCAGCAGCCTCCTAACCGGGACAGGGGCCTACAATGAGCAGTTCTTC.

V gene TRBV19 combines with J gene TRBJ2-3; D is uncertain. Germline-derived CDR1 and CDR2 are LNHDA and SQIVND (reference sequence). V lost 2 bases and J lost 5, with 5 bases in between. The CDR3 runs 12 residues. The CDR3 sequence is CASSISGDTQYF. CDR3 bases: TGTGCCAGTAGTATATCAGGAGATACGCAGTATTTT.

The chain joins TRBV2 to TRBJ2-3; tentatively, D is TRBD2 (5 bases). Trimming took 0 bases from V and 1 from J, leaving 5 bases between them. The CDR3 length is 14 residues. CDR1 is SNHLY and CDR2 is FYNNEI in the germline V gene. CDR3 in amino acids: CASSEAGGTDTQYF. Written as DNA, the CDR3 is TGTGCCAGCAGTGAAGCGGGAGGCACAGATACGCAGTATTTT.

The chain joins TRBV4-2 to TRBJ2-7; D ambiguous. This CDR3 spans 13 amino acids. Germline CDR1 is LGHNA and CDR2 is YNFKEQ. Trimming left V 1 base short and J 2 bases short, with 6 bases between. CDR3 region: CASSQVGAYEQYF. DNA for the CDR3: TGTGCCAGCAGCCAAGTCGGTGCCTACGAGCAGTACTTC.

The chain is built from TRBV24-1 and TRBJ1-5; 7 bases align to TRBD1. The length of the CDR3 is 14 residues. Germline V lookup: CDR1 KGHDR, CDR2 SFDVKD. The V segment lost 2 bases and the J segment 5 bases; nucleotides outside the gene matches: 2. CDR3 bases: TGTGCCACCAGTGATTACAGGGGTGATCAGCCCCAGCATTTT. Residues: CATSDYRGDQPQHF.

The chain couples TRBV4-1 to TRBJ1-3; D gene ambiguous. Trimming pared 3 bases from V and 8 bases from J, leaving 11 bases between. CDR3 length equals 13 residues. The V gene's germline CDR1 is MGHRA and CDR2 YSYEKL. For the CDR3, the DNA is TGCGCCAGCAGCCACAGTTCCGGGGACACCATATATTTT. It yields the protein CASSHSSGDTIYF.

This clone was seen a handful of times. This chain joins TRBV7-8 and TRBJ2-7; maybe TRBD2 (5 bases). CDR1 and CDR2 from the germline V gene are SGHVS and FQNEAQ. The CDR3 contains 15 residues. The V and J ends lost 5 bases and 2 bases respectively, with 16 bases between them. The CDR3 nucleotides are TGTGCCAGCAGCCTGGTCGGGGTAACACCCTACGAGCAGTACTTC. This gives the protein CASSLVGVTPYEQYF.

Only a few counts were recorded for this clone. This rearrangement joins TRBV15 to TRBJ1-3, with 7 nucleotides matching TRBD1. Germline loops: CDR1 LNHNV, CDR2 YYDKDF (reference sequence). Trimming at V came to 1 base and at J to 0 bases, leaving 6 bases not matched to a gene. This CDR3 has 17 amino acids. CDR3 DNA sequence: TGTGCCACCAGCAGAGGTTTAGCAGGGGGCTCTGGAAACACCATATATTTT. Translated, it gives CATSRGLAGGSGNTIYF.

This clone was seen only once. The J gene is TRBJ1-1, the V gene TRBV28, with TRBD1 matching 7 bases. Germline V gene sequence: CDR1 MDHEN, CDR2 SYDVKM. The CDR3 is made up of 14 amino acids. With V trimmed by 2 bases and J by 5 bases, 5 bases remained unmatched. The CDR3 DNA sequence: TGTGCCAGCAGTTTAATAGGGGGCGGTACTGAAGCTTTCTTT. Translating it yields CASSLIGGGTEAFF.

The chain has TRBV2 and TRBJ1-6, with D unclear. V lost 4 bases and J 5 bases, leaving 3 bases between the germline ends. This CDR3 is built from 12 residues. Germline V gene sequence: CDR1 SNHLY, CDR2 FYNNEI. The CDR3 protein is CASSVDNSPLHF. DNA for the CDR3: TGTGCCAGCAGTGTAGATAATTCACCCCTCCACTTT.

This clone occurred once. The CDR3 bases are TGTGCCAGCAGAAGAGAGGGAACGAACACTGAAGCTTTCTTT. This translates into CASRREGTNTEAFF. The chain has TRBV11-2 and TRBJ1-1; no clear D gene. CDR1 SGHAT and CDR2 FQNNGV come from the germline V gene. Deletions cut 6 bases from V and 1 base from J, with 12 bases between. The CDR3 runs 14 residues.